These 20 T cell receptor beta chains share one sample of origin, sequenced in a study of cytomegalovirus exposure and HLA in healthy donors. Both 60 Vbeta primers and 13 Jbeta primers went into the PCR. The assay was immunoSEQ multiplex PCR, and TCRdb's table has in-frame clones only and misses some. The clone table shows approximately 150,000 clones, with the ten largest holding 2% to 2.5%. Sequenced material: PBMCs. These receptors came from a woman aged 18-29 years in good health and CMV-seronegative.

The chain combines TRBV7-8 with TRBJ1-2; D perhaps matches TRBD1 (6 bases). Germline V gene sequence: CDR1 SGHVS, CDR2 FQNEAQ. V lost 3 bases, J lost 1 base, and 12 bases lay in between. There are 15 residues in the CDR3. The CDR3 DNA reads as TGTGCCAGCAGCTTCTGGACAGATTTTAACTATGGCTACACCTTC. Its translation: CASSFWTDFNYGYTF. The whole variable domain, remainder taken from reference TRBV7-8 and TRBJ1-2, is GAGVSQSPRYKVAKRGQDVALRCDPISGHVSLFWYQQALGQGPEFLTYFQNEAQLDKSGLPSDRFFAERPEGSVSTLKIQRTQQEDSAVYLCASSFWTDFNYGYTFGSGTRLTVV.

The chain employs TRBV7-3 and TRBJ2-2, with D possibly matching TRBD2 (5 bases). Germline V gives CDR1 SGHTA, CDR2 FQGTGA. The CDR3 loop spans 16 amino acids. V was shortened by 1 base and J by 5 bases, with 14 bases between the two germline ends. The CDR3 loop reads CASSLRLTEGTGELFF. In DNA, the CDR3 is TGTGCCAGCAGCTTAAGGCTTACCGAGGGTACCGGGGAGCTGTTTTTT.

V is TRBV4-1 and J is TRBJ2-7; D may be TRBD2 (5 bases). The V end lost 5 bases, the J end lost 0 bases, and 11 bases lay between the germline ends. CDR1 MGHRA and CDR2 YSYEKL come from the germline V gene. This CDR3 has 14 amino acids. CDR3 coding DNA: TGCGCCAGCAGCAGGACTTCGAGCTCCTACGAGCAGTACTTC. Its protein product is CASSRTSSSYEQYF.

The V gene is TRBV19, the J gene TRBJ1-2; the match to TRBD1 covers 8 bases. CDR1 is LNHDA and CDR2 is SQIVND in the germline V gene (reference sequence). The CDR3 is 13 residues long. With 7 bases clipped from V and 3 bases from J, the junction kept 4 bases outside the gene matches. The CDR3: CASKTGEDYGYTF. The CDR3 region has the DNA TGTGCCAGTAAGACAGGGGAGGACTATGGCTACACCTTC.

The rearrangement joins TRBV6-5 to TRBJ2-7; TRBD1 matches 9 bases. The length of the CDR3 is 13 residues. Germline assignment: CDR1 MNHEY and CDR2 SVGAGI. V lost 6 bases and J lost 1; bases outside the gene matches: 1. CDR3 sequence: CASRQGASYEQYF. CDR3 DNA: TGTGCCAGCAGACAGGGGGCTTCCTACGAGCAGTACTTC.

Here the CDR3 reads CASSTGFNYGYTF. CDR3 coding DNA: TGTGCCAGTAGTACTGGCTTTAACTATGGCTACACCTTC. The chain has TRBV19 and TRBJ1-2; no definite D call. Germline assignment: CDR1 LNHDA and CDR2 SQIVND (reference sequence). There are 13 residues in the CDR3. V lost 4 bases, J lost 1 base, and 7 bases lay in between.

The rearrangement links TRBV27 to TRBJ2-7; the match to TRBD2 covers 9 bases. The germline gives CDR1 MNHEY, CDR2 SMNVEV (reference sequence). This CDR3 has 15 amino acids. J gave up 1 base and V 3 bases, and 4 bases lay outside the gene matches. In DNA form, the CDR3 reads TGTGCCAGCAGTTTCTGGCGGGAGGGTTCCTACGAGCAGTACTTC. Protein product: CASSFWREGSYEQYF.

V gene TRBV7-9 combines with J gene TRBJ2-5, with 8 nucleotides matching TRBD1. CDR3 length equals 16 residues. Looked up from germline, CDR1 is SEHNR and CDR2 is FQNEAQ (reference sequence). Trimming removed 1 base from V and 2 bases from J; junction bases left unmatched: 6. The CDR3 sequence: CASSLGGTGLQETQYF. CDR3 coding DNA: TGTGCCAGCAGCTTAGGGGGGACAGGACTACAAGAGACCCAGTACTTC.

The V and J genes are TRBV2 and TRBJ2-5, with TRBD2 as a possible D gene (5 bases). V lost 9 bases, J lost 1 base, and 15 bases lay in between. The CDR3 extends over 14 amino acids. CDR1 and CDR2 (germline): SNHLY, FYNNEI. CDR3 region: CASQVGAPQETQYF. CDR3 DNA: TGTGCCAGTCAAGTGGGAGCCCCCCAAGAGACCCAGTACTTC.

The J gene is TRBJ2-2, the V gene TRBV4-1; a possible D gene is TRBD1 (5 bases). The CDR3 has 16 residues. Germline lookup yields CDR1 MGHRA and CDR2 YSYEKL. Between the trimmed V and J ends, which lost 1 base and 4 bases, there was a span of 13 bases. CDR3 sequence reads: CASSQASQGATGELFF. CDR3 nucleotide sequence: TGCGCCAGCAGCCAAGCATCTCAAGGGGCCACCGGGGAGCTGTTTTTT.

CDR3 coding DNA: TGCGCCAGCAGTTCGACGTCTAGCGGGAGTGGCTACGAGCAGTACTTC. It encodes CASSSTSSGSGYEQYF. This chain joins TRBV5-1 and TRBJ2-7; 10 nucleotides align to TRBD2. The junction had 11 bases not matched to a gene; V was cut back by 5 bases and J by 3 bases. The CDR3 totals 16 residues. Per germline, CDR1 SGHRS and CDR2 YFSETQ.

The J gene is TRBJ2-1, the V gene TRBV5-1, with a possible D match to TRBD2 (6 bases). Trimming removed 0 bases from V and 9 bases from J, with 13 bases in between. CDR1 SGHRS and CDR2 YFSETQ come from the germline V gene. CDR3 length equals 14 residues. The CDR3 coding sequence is TGCGCCAGCAGCTTGGTGGGCGGGAAGAGTGAGCAGTTCTTC. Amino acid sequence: CASSLVGGKSEQFF.

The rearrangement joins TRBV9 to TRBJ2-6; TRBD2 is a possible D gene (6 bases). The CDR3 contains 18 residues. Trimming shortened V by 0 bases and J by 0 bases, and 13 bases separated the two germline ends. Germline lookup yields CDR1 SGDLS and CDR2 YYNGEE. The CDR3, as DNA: TGTGCCAGCAGCGTAGCAACGGGAGTAAACTCTGGGGCCAACGTCCTGACTTTC. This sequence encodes CASSVATGVNSGANVLTF.

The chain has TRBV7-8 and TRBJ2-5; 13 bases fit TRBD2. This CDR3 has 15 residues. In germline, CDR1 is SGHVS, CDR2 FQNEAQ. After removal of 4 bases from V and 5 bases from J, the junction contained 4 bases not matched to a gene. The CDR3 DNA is TGTGCCAGCAGCTGGACTAGCGGGAGAGGGGAGACCCAGTACTTC. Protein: CASSWTSGRGETQYF.

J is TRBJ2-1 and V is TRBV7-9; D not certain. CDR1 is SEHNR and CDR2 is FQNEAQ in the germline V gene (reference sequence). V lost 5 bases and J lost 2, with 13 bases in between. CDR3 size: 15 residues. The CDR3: CASSPSGYTYNEQFF. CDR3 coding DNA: TGTGCCAGCAGCCCCTCAGGTTACACCTACAATGAGCAGTTCTTC.

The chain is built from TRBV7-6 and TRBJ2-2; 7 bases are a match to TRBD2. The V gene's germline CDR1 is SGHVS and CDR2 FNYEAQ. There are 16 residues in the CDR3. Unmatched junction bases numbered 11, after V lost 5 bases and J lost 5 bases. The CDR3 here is CASSPQGGSWTGELFF. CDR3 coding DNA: TGTGCCAGCAGCCCCCAAGGCGGGAGTTGGACCGGGGAGCTGTTTTTT.

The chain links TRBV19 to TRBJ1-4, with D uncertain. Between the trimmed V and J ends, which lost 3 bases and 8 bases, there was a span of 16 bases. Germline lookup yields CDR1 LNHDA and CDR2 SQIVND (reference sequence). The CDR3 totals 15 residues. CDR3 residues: CASSIWVGRGEKLFF. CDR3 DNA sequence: TGTGCCAGTAGTATTTGGGTCGGCCGAGGGGAAAAACTGTTTTTT.

The CDR3 nucleotides read TGTGCCAGTATAATACGGGACAGCACTGAAGCTTTCTTT. This translates into CASIIRDSTEAFF. The rearrangement links TRBV6-6 to TRBJ1-1, with 7 bases lining up with TRBD1. Per germline, CDR1 MNHNY and CDR2 SVGAGI (reference sequence). Trimming cost V 9 bases and J 4 bases; bases outside gene matches: 8. CDR3 length equals 13 residues.

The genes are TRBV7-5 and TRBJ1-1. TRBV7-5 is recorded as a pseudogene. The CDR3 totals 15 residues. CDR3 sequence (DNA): TGTGCCAGAAGCTTACACTCGTCTTCAAACACTGAAGCTTTCTTT. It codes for CARSLHSSSNTEAFF.

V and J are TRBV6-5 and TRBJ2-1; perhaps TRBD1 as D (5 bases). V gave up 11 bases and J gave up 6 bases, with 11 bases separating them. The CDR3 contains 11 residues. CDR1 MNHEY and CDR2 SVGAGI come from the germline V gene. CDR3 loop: CAAARVNEQFF. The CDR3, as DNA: TGTGCCGCAGCCAGGGTCAATGAGCAGTTCTTC.